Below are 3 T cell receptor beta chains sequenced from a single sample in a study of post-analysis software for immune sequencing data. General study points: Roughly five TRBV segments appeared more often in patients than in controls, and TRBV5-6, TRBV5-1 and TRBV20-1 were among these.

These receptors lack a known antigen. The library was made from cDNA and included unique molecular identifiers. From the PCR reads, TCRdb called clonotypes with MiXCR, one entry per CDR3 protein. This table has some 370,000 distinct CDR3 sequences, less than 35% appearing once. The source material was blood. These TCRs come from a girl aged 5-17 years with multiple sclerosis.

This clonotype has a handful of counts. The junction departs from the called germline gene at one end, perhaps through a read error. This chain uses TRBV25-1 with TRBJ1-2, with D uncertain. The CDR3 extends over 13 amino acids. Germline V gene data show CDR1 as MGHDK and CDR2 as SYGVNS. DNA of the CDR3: TGTGCCAGCAGTGATACTTTGGGCGATGGCTGCACCTTC. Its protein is CASSDTLGDGCTF.

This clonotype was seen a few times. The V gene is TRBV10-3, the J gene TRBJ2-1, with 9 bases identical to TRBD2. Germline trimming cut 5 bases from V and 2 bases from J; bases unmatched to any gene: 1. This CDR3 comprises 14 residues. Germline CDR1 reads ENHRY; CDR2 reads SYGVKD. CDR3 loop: CAISSSGAYNEQFF. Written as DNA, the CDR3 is TGTGCCATCAGTTCTAGCGGGGCCTACAATGAGCAGTTCTTC.

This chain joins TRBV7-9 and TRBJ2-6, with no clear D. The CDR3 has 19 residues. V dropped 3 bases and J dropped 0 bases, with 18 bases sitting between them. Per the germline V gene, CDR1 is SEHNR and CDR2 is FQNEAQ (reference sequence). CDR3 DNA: TGTGCCAGCAGCTTTAAGTATCTTGGGTCCCCCTCTGGGGCCAACGTCCTGACTTTC. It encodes CASSFKYLGSPSGANVLTF.